What follows are 27 T cell receptor beta chains derived from one specimen sequenced in a study of technical replicates of blood from several donors. Data came from immunoSEQ multiplex PCR; TCRdb stores just in-frame clones and leaves some out. The sample has around 64,000 clones; approximately 92% are singletons. The sample consisted of PBMCs. The receptors originated from a human donor in good health. Some clones in this sample may be carry-over from other donors' samples.

The chain joins TRBV7-3 to TRBJ2-7; 11 bases fit TRBD1. Per germline, CDR1 SGHTA and CDR2 FQGTGA. Unmatched junction bases numbered 5, after V lost 3 bases and J lost 7 bases. The CDR3 extends over 14 amino acids. CDR3 amino acids: CASSLDRGLREQYF. CDR3 sequence (DNA): TGTGCCAGCAGCTTGGACAGGGGGCTGAGGGAGCAGTACTTC.

The chain combines TRBV7-9 with TRBJ2-2; tentatively, D is TRBD2 (5 bases). Trimming cost V 7 bases and J 2 bases, with 17 bases left between them. The CDR3 length is 16 residues. CDR1 and CDR2 from the germline V gene are SEHNR and FQNEAQ (reference sequence). The CDR3 DNA sequence: TGTGCCAGCACCCTGGGGAGCCAGGTCAACACCGGGGAGCTGTTTTTT. It specifies CASTLGSQVNTGELFF.

The chain recombines TRBV7-9 with TRBJ2-5, with D perhaps matching TRBD2 (6 bases). The CDR3 consists of 15 residues. From germline, CDR1 is SEHNR and CDR2 FQNEAQ (reference sequence). V lost 5 bases to trimming and J lost 1 base, with 14 bases between them. CDR3 nucleotide sequence: TGTGCCAGCAGCCATTACCGGGACTCCCAAGAGACCCAGTACTTC. The encoded protein is CASSHYRDSQETQYF.

V usage is TRBV30 and J usage is TRBJ1-6, with no clear D. V lost 5 bases and J lost 4, with 18 bases in between. The CDR3 runs 16 residues. CDR1 and CDR2 (germline): GTSNPN, SVGIG (reference sequence). The CDR3 region has the DNA TGTGCCTGGCGAGACCAGTTACAGAGATATAATTCACCCCTCCACTTT. This translates into CAWRDQLQRYNSPLHF.

The V gene is TRBV7-9, the J gene TRBJ2-3, with D perhaps TRBD2 (6 bases). This CDR3 is built from 14 residues. Trimming stripped 5 bases from V and 0 bases from J, with 9 bases between. The germline V gene encodes CDR1 SEHNR and CDR2 FQNEAQ (reference sequence). DNA of the CDR3: TGTGCCAGCAGCCGAGGGACTAGCACAGATACGCAGTATTTT. Its translation: CASSRGTSTDTQYF.

The rearrangement uses TRBV7-3 and TRBJ2-2; D is unclear. Germline CDR1 is SGHTA and CDR2 is FQGTGA. This CDR3 spans 13 amino acids. Deletions cut 5 bases from V and 1 base from J, with 5 bases between. CDR3: CASSPKNTGELFF. CDR3 nucleotides: TGTGCCAGCAGCCCAAAGAACACCGGGGAGCTGTTTTTT.

The chain couples TRBV29-1 to TRBJ1-2; no reliable D call. Trimming pared 6 bases from V and 3 bases from J, leaving 17 bases between. Germline V CDR1 and CDR2: SQVTM, ANQGSEA. CDR3 length: 14 amino acids. The CDR3, as DNA: TGCAGCGTGGCAGAGACATCAATATACTATGGCTACACCTTC. It encodes CSVAETSIYYGYTF.

The CDR3 here is CASKREGNTDTQYF. The CDR3, as DNA: TGTGCCAGCAAGCGGGAGGGCAACACAGATACGCAGTATTTT. The rearrangement links TRBV6-1 to TRBJ2-3; TRBD2 agrees at 10 bases. V lost 7 bases to trimming and J lost 2 bases; unmatched junction nucleotides: 3. The germline gives CDR1 MNHNS, CDR2 SASEGT. This CDR3 comprises 14 residues.

In DNA form, the CDR3 reads TGTGCCAGCAGTGAAGCAGAGGGATCAGCTGGCGAGCAGTACTTC. Protein product: CASSEAEGSAGEQYF. The rearrangement links TRBV6-1 to TRBJ2-7, with D perhaps matching TRBD2 (5 bases). V was cut by 0 bases and J by 6 bases, with 15 bases left in between. The germline CDR1 and CDR2 sequences are MNHNS and SASEGT. This CDR3 is built from 15 residues.

This rearrangement joins TRBV5-6 to TRBJ2-1; D perhaps matches TRBD2 (5 bases). Looked up from germline, CDR1 is SGHDT and CDR2 is YYEEEE. Trimming removed 2 bases from V and 8 bases from J, with 14 bases in between. The CDR3 has 14 amino acids. CDR3 nucleotide sequence: TGTGCCAGCAGCTTTACACCCCGGGGTGATGAGCAGTTCTTC. It specifies CASSFTPRGDEQFF. The whole variable domain, filled in from reference TRBV5-6 and TRBJ2-1, reads DAGVTQSPTHLIKTRGQQVTLRCSPKSGHDTVSWYQQALGQGPQFIFQYYEEEERQRGNFPDRFSGHQFPNYSSELNVNALLLGDSALYLCASSFTPRGDEQFFGPGTRLTVL.

This clone was observed a handful of times. V usage is TRBV2 and J usage is TRBJ2-1; the D is unclear. Germline V gives CDR1 SNHLY, CDR2 FYNNEI. Trimming left V 5 bases short and J 8 bases short, with 10 bases between. The CDR3 covers 12 residues. The CDR3 spells CASSSLDDEQFF. The CDR3 DNA follows: TGTGCCAGCAGTTCCCTAGATGATGAGCAGTTCTTC.

The chain links TRBV7-2 to TRBJ1-1; 8 bases map to TRBD1. This CDR3 is built from 13 residues. Germline V CDR1 and CDR2: SGHTA, FQGNSA. V lost 3 bases to trimming and J lost 5 bases; unmatched junction nucleotides: 2. The CDR3 reads CASSFDRGTEAFF. The CDR3 nucleotides are TGTGCCAGCAGCTTCGACAGGGGTACTGAAGCTTTCTTT.

The chain is built from TRBV7-9 and TRBJ2-7, with 10 bases that match TRBD1. Looked up from germline, CDR1 is SEHNR and CDR2 is FQNEAQ (reference sequence). The J segment lost 2 bases and the V segment lost 1 base, leaving 11 bases of the junction unmatched. CDR3 length: 18 residues. Here the CDR3 reads CASSLGLSGQGSAYEQYF. CDR3 sequence (DNA): TGTGCCAGCAGCTTAGGACTTTCGGGACAGGGGTCTGCCTACGAGCAGTACTTC.

The chain carries TRBV6-5 and TRBJ2-7; D is undetermined. Trimming left V 10 bases short and J 3 bases short, with 16 bases between. CDR3 size: 13 residues. The germline CDR1 and CDR2 sequences are MNHEY and SVGAGI. As DNA, the CDR3 is TGTGCCACCACCGACTCAACCGACTACGAGCAGTACTTC. This encodes CATTDSTDYEQYF.

The gene calls are TRBV2 and TRBJ1-1; 7 positions match TRBD1. The CDR3 has 12 residues. CDR1 and CDR2 (germline): SNHLY, FYNNEI. V shed 6 bases, J shed 6 bases, and the junction held 4 bases outside the gene matches. The CDR3 DNA reads TGTGCCAGCAGGACGACAGGGCCTGAAGCTTTCTTT. It codes for CASRTTGPEAFF.

V is TRBV13 and J is TRBJ1-2; a possible D gene is TRBD1 (6 bases). The V end was cut by 7 bases, the J end by 8 bases, with 14 bases between. The CDR3 consists of 12 residues. Germline CDR1 is PRHDT and CDR2 is FYEKMQ (reference sequence). The CDR3 DNA reads TGTGCCAGCACGGCAGGGGAGGGCGGCTACACCTTC. Its translation: CASTAGEGGYTF.

The rearrangement uses TRBV6-1 and TRBJ1-5; TRBD1 is a possible D gene (5 bases). V dropped 6 bases and J dropped 3 bases, with 15 bases sitting between them. The germline CDR1 and CDR2 sequences are MNHNS and SASEGT. The CDR3 spans 15 residues. As DNA, the CDR3 is TGTGCCAGCAGCCGTGGCAGGGAACTCAATCAGCCCCAGCATTTT. Translated, it gives CASSRGRELNQPQHF.

This chain links TRBV7-6 with TRBJ2-1; 9 bases align to TRBD2. CDR1 is SGHVS and CDR2 is FNYEAQ in the germline V gene. The CDR3 is 17 amino acids. Trimming took 0 bases from V and 5 from J; bases not matched to a gene: 8. CDR3 residues: CASSLALEAGGNNEQFF. Here the CDR3 DNA reads TGTGCCAGCAGCTTAGCGCTGGAGGCGGGAGGGAACAATGAGCAGTTCTTC.

The chain is built from TRBV7-8 and TRBJ1-1; D is possibly TRBD1 (6 bases). Germline-derived CDR1 and CDR2 are SGHVS and FQNEAQ. V lost 4 bases and J 5 bases, leaving 11 bases between the germline ends. The CDR3 loop spans 13 amino acids. The CDR3 DNA reads as TGTGCCAGCAGCTCGACAGGTTTGACTGAAGCTTTCTTT. Encoded protein: CASSSTGLTEAFF.

V is TRBV5-1 and J is TRBJ1-6; D gene uncertain. CDR3 length equals 17 residues. V was shortened by 0 bases and J by 0 bases, with 10 bases between the two germline ends. The germline CDR1 and CDR2 sequences are SGHRS and YFSETQ. The chain's CDR3 is CASSLAGVGSYNSPLHF. CDR3 bases: TGCGCCAGCAGCTTGGCCGGGGTGGGCTCCTATAATTCACCCCTCCACTTT.

The genes are TRBV10-3 and TRBJ1-1, with D perhaps TRBD1 (6 bases). Germline lookup yields CDR1 ENHRY and CDR2 SYGVKD. The CDR3 totals 18 residues. Trimming stripped 3 bases from V and 11 bases from J, with 31 bases between. The CDR3 reads CAISEGVEWGGPLAGAFF. Here the CDR3 DNA reads TGTGCCATCAGTGAAGGGGTCGAGTGGGGGGGCCCTCTCGCTGGGGCTTTCTTT.

The rearrangement links TRBV7-8 to TRBJ2-7; 9 nucleotides line up with TRBD1. Germline values: CDR1 SGHVS, CDR2 FQNEAQ. The CDR3 consists of 16 residues. J was trimmed by 0 bases and V by 6 bases; bases with no gene match: 9. CDR3 sequence reads: CASRLQGAVPSYEQYF. The CDR3 DNA sequence: TGTGCCAGCAGATTACAGGGGGCCGTACCCTCCTACGAGCAGTACTTC. The full variable domain, with the rest looked up from reference TRBV7-8 and TRBJ2-7, is GAGVSQSPRYKVAKRGQDVALRCDPISGHVSLFWYQQALGQGPEFLTYFQNEAQLDKSGLPSDRFFAERPEGSVSTLKIQRTQQEDSAVYLCASRLQGAVPSYEQYFGPGTRLTVT.

The genes are TRBV29-1 and TRBJ1-4; TRBD1 agrees at 8 bases. CDR3 length: 20 residues. CDR1 SQVTM and CDR2 ANQGSEA come from the germline V gene. J gave up 0 bases and V 6 bases, and 21 bases lay outside the gene matches. CDR3 residues: CSVRCPRRQGSMPTNEKLFF. In nucleotides, the CDR3 is TGCAGCGTCAGATGTCCCCGACGACAGGGGAGTATGCCAACTAATGAAAAACTGTTTTTT.

The CDR3: CASSLSQRVSSYEQYF. CDR3 DNA: TGTGCCAGCAGTTTATCGCAGCGGGTAAGCTCCTACGAGCAGTACTTC. The genes are TRBV27 and TRBJ2-7, with D perhaps matching TRBD2 (6 bases). The V gene lost 0 bases and the J gene lost 0 bases, with 12 bases spanning the gap. Germline V gives CDR1 MNHEY, CDR2 SMNVEV (reference sequence). The CDR3 contains 16 residues.

This clone has only one observation. The rearrangement uses TRBV11-2 and TRBJ2-1; 7 bases match TRBD2. The ends lost 1 base at V and 5 bases at J; junction bases unmatched: 2. The germline V gene encodes CDR1 SGHAT and CDR2 FQNNGV. The CDR3 is 14 amino acids. The CDR3 protein is CASSLGGTNNEQFF. Here the CDR3 DNA reads TGTGCCAGCAGCTTAGGGGGGACTAACAATGAGCAGTTCTTC.

The V call is TRBV10-3, the J call TRBJ1-4; 8 bases fit TRBD1. Germline loops: CDR1 ENHRY, CDR2 SYGVKD. Trimming at V came to 9 bases and at J to 13 bases, leaving 13 bases not matched to a gene. This CDR3 is 13 amino acids long. The CDR3 is CAIKDRANQPLFF. In DNA, the CDR3 is TGTGCCATTAAGGACAGGGCGAATCAACCACTGTTTTTT.

The genes are TRBV5-1 and TRBJ2-7; 7 bases fit TRBD2. Germline CDR1 SGHRS, CDR2 YFSETQ. This CDR3 has 14 residues. The V segment lost 6 bases and the J segment 6 bases; nucleotides outside the gene matches: 12. The CDR3: CASKRDPLGGEQYF. The CDR3 coding sequence is TGCGCCAGCAAGCGGGACCCCCTCGGTGGCGAGCAGTACTTC.